A single sample is the source of the 16 T cell receptor beta chains below, sequenced in a study of CD8 T cells in Susac syndrome. When the RNA was reverse transcribed, random hexamers were used with an input of 0.5 to 1 ug. MiXCR, run by TCRdb on the immunoSEQ multiplex PCR reads, gives a single entry per CDR3 protein. In the table there are about 94,000 distinct CDR3 sequences, 85% to 95% of which are singletons. Source material: CD4+ T cells from PBMCs. The receptors derive from a human donor with Susac syndrome.

This clonotype came up once. The chain is built from TRBV9 and TRBJ2-1; possibly TRBD2 for D (5 bases). Trimming shortened V by 3 bases and J by 3 bases, and 7 bases separated the two germline ends. The CDR3 is 13 residues long. Germline CDR1 reads SGDLS; CDR2 reads YYNGEE. The CDR3 nucleotides read TGTGCCAGCAGCGCCGGGGACTACAATGAGCAGTTCTTC. The encoded protein is CASSAGDYNEQFF.

In this sample, this clonotype turned up once. The chain joins TRBV12-3 or TRBV12-4 to TRBJ2-5; no clear D gene. The CDR3 loop spans 11 amino acids. V was shortened by 3 bases and J by 7 bases, with 6 bases between the two germline ends. CDR3 bases: TGTGCCAGCAGTTTGCGAGGGACCCAGTACTTC. Translation: CASSLRGTQYF.

This clonotype was picked up one time. The V call is TRBV11-2, the J call TRBJ2-1; D uncertain. CDR1 SGHAT and CDR2 FQNNGV come from the germline V gene. This CDR3 spans 15 amino acids. The ends were cut back, 4 bases at V and 4 bases at J, with 14 bases in the middle. The CDR3 DNA is TGTGCCAGCAGCTCAACGTCGGACGGATACAATGAGCAGTTCTTC. As protein: CASSSTSDGYNEQFF.

The chain links TRBV5-4 to TRBJ2-1, with 9 bases lining up with TRBD1. This CDR3 region has 15 residues. The V segment lost 3 bases and the J segment 5 bases; nucleotides outside the gene matches: 6. Germline V gene sequence: CDR1 SGHNT, CDR2 YYREEE (reference sequence). CDR3 coding DNA: TGTGCCAGCAGCTCGGGACAGGGCGGGCACAATGAGCAGTTCTTC. This encodes CASSSGQGGHNEQFF.

This sequence joins TRBV19 and TRBJ2-3; 12 bases are shared with TRBD2. The CDR3 is 15 residues long. Germline trimming cut 6 bases from V and 5 bases from J; bases unmatched to any gene: 6. Germline V gene lookup returns CDR1 LNHDA and CDR2 SQIVND (reference sequence). The CDR3 reads CASSHRTSGEDTQYF. CDR3 coding DNA: TGTGCCAGTAGCCATCGGACTAGCGGGGAAGATACGCAGTATTTT.

J is TRBJ2-6 and V is TRBV20-1, with 10 bases fitting TRBD2. Germline CDR1 is DFQATT and CDR2 is SNEGSKA (reference sequence). The CDR3 contains 19 residues. The junction had 9 bases not matched to a gene; V was cut back by 1 base and J by 0 bases. CDR3 loop: CSARAPRTSGSSGANVLTF. CDR3 coding DNA: TGCAGTGCTAGAGCCCCCAGGACTAGCGGCAGCTCTGGGGCCAACGTCCTGACTTTC.

The rearrangement links TRBV29-1 to TRBJ2-7, with D tentatively TRBD1 or TRBD2 (6 bases each). CDR1 is SQVTM, CDR2 ANQGSEA, per germline. The CDR3 has 15 residues. The V and J ends lost 6 bases and 2 bases respectively, with 20 bases between them. CDR3 in DNA: TGCAGCGTCGCTCTCGGGAGACAGGCCCCCTACGAGCAGTACTTC. Protein sequence: CSVALGRQAPYEQYF.

The chain recombines TRBV15 with TRBJ2-7, with D perhaps given as TRBD1 or TRBD2 (5 bases each). Trimming cost V 1 base and J 4 bases, with 14 bases left between them. Per germline, CDR1 LNHNV and CDR2 YYDKDF (reference sequence). The CDR3 covers 15 residues. CDR3 loop: CATSRAGAGLYEQYF. CDR3 coding DNA: TGTGCCACCAGCAGAGCCGGGGCAGGTCTTTACGAGCAGTACTTC.

CDR3 sequence reads: CASSQGLSYEQYF. CDR3 DNA: TGTGCCAGCAGCCAAGGACTTTCCTACGAGCAGTACTTC. The chain is built from TRBV14 and TRBJ2-7; D call uncertain. The germline V gene encodes CDR1 SGHDN and CDR2 FVKESK. V was clipped by 1 base and J by 1 base, with 5 bases between them. This CDR3 has 13 amino acids.

This rearrangement joins TRBV5-1 to TRBJ2-3; TRBD2 might be the D (6 bases). This CDR3 has 15 residues. The germline V gene encodes CDR1 SGHRS and CDR2 YFSETQ. The ends were cut back, 2 bases at V and 2 bases at J, with 12 bases in the middle. In DNA form, the CDR3 reads TGCGCCAGCAGCTTCGGGGGACTGTACACAGATACGCAGTATTTT. As protein: CASSFGGLYTDTQYF.

The gene calls are TRBV20-1 and TRBJ1-4; 8 nucleotides align to TRBD1. The CDR3 has 13 amino acids. Trimming removed 7 bases from V and 4 bases from J; junction bases left unmatched: 5. Germline CDR1 reads DFQATT; CDR2 reads SNEGSKA (reference sequence). The CDR3 coding sequence is TGCAGTGTTCCGGGACAGGTTAATGAAAAACTGTTTTTT. This codes for CSVPGQVNEKLFF.

The chain couples TRBV29-1 to TRBJ2-2; 9 positions match TRBD1. Germline V CDR1 and CDR2: SQVTM, ANQGSEA. There are 13 residues in the CDR3. V gave up 6 bases and J gave up 3 bases; unmatched junction bases: 2. The CDR3 is CSVRDRDTGELFF. Here the CDR3 DNA reads TGCAGCGTCCGGGACAGGGACACCGGGGAGCTGTTTTTT.

The genes are TRBV7-2 and TRBJ2-5; unclear D gene. CDR3 size: 13 residues. V was pared by 7 bases and J by 5 bases, with 14 bases between. CDR1 SGHTA and CDR2 FQGNSA come from the germline V gene. CDR3 nucleotides: TGTGCCAGCACCCTAGGGATACTGGAGACCCAGTACTTC. Translating it yields CASTLGILETQYF.

This rearrangement joins TRBV10-3 to TRBJ2-2; D may match TRBD1 or TRBD2 (6 bases each). The CDR3 consists of 15 residues. Trimming took off 8 bases at V and 3 bases at J, with 16 bases between the two ends. The germline gives CDR1 ENHRY, CDR2 SYGVKD. CDR3 residues: CAISPPEGDTGELFF. The CDR3 DNA follows: TGTGCCATCTCGCCCCCGGAGGGGGACACCGGGGAGCTGTTTTTT.

The chain is built from TRBV6-1 and TRBJ2-1; 10 bases map to TRBD2. Germline CDR1 reads MNHNS; CDR2 reads SASEGT. Trimming took 5 bases from V and 0 from J; bases not matched to a gene: 10. The CDR3 is 18 residues long. In DNA form, the CDR3 reads TGTGCCAGCAGTCCTCCTGGGGCTAGCGGGAGCTCCTACAATGAGCAGTTCTTC. Protein: CASSPPGASGSSYNEQFF.

The chain employs TRBV4-2 and TRBJ2-3, with 7 bases matching TRBD2. Germline V gene lookup returns CDR1 LGHNA and CDR2 YNFKEQ. The CDR3 length is 15 residues. V gave up 4 bases and J gave up 4 bases; unmatched junction bases: 8. CDR3 protein: CASSLTSVVSDTQYF. CDR3 coding DNA: TGTGCCAGCAGCCTCACTAGCGTCGTGTCAGATACGCAGTATTTT.